These 30 T cell receptor beta chains came from one sample sequenced in a study of cytomegalovirus exposure and HLA in healthy donors. The primer mix had 60 Vbeta and 13 Jbeta primers. Clones were read by immunoSEQ multiplex PCR, and TCRdb kept only the in-frame ones, dropping some. In the table there are a few hundred thousand clones, about 80% of which are singletons. The material sequenced was PBMCs. These receptors came from a girl aged 5-17 years in good health and CMV-seronegative.

For this clone: Germline and junction disagree at one end, which may indicate a read error. The chain recombines TRBV7-7 with TRBJ2-7, with D unclear. The length of the CDR3 is 14 residues. CDR1 and CDR2 from the germline V gene are SSHAT and FNYEAQ (reference sequence). The CDR3 DNA sequence: TGTGCTAGCAGCTTAGTCTACGGAGCTTACGAGCAGTACTTC. Translating gives CASSLVYGAYEQYF.

The chain couples TRBV6-5 to TRBJ1-1; D possibly corresponds to TRBD1 (6 bases). The germline gives CDR1 MNHEY, CDR2 SVGAGI. CDR3 length: 15 amino acids. Trimming removed 6 bases from V and 4 bases from J, with 18 bases in between. As DNA, the CDR3 is TGTGCCAGCAGACAGACCGCAGGGGTGACCACTGAAGCTTTCTTT. Amino acid sequence: CASRQTAGVTTEAFF.

In this sample, this clone turned up a few times. The chain has TRBV28 and TRBJ1-1, with unresolved D. The CDR3 runs to 12 residues. CDR1 and CDR2 (germline): MDHEN, SYDVKM. Trimming took off 6 bases at V and 6 bases at J, with 11 bases between the two ends. CDR3 in amino acids: CASSPYRAEAFF. In nucleotides, the CDR3 is TGTGCCAGCAGCCCCTACAGAGCTGAAGCTTTCTTT. The full variable domain, completed using reference TRBV28 and TRBJ1-1, is DVKVTQSSRYLVKRTGEKVFLECVQDMDHENMFWYRQDPGLGLRLIYFSYDVKMKEKGDIPEGYSVSREKKERFSLILESASTNQTSMYLCASSPYRAEAFFGQGTRLTVV.

A few counts support this clone. In DNA form, the CDR3 reads TGTGCCAGCAGTGGACAGATGAACACTGAAGCTTTCTTT. Translating it yields CASSGQMNTEAFF. This chain connects TRBV9 to TRBJ1-1, with TRBD1 as a possible D gene (6 bases). The germline gives CDR1 SGDLS, CDR2 YYNGEE. Between the trimmed V and J ends, which lost 5 bases and 0 bases, there was a span of 8 bases. The CDR3 contains 13 residues. Together with reference TRBV9 and TRBJ1-1, the CDR3 gives the full variable domain: DSGVTQTPKHLITATGQRVTLRCSPRSGDLSVYWYQQSLDQGLQFLIQYYNGEERAKGNILERFSAQQFPDLHSELNLSSLELGDSALYFCASSGQMNTEAFFGQGTRLTVV.

V and J are TRBV7-2 and TRBJ1-5; 7 positions agree with TRBD1. Trimming removed 7 bases from V and 4 bases from J; junction bases left unmatched: 10. The CDR3 totals 15 residues. CDR1 is SGHTA and CDR2 is FQGNSA in the germline V gene. This CDR3 reads CASTATGTVNQPQHF. The CDR3 DNA follows: TGTGCCAGCACCGCAACCGGGACAGTAAATCAGCCCCAGCATTTT.

The genes are TRBV28 and TRBJ1-2, with 7 bases that match TRBD1. Germline assignment: CDR1 MDHEN and CDR2 SYDVKM. V lost 6 bases to trimming and J lost 5 bases; unmatched junction nucleotides: 12. The CDR3 length is 15 residues. The CDR3 region has the DNA TGTGCCAGCAGCTTACAGAGGGGACAGCTTTATGGCTACACCTTC. Translation gives CASSLQRGQLYGYTF.

The chain is built from TRBV5-1 and TRBJ2-7; TRBD1 agrees at 9 bases. Looked up from germline, CDR1 is SGHRS and CDR2 is YFSETQ. The V segment lost 0 bases and the J segment 6 bases; nucleotides outside the gene matches: 7. This CDR3 has 15 residues. The CDR3 DNA follows: TGCGCCAGCAGCTTGGCGGGACAGGGACTTAGCGAGCAGTACTTC. It codes for CASSLAGQGLSEQYF.

In DNA form, the CDR3 reads TGTGCCAGCAGTGAAGGGGACTCCAGCTCCTACGAGCAGTACTTC. Encoded protein: CASSEGDSSSYEQYF. The chain carries TRBV6-1 and TRBJ2-7, with D possibly TRBD2 on 6 matching bases. Germline CDR1 reads MNHNS; CDR2 reads SASEGT. Trimming removed 1 base from V and 0 bases from J, with 10 bases in between. The CDR3 runs 15 residues.

This chain connects TRBV2 to TRBJ2-1, with no clear D. The CDR3 sequence is 13 residues long. V was trimmed by 6 bases and J by 4 bases, leaving 10 bases between them. The V gene's germline CDR1 is SNHLY and CDR2 FYNNEI. Written as DNA, the CDR3 is TGTGCCAGCAGCCGTGAACATTACAATGAGCAGTTCTTC. It yields the protein CASSREHYNEQFF.

The chain combines TRBV7-4 with TRBJ2-1, with 10 nucleotides matching TRBD2. CDR3 length: 15 residues. The V segment lost 7 bases and the J segment 9 bases; nucleotides outside the gene matches: 12. Germline V gene sequence: CDR1 SGHVT, CDR2 SQSDAQ. CDR3 in amino acids: CASILLAGDRGEQFF. The CDR3 DNA reads as TGTGCCAGCATCCTGCTAGCGGGAGATAGGGGTGAGCAGTTCTTC.

The chain uses TRBV28 and TRBJ1-2; possible D gene TRBD1, 5 bases. Germline V lookup: CDR1 MDHEN, CDR2 SYDVKM. V was cut by 1 base and J by 8 bases, with 14 bases left in between. The CDR3 totals 14 residues. The CDR3 is CASSLSSRDLGYTF. The DNA of the CDR3 is TGTGCCAGCAGTTTATCGAGCAGGGACTTGGGCTACACCTTC.

The chain combines TRBV7-2 with TRBJ2-7, with TRBD2 matching over 13 bases. This CDR3 comprises 18 residues. CDR1 and CDR2 from the germline V gene are SGHTA and FQGNSA. V trimming: 5 bases; J trimming: 3 bases; junction bases outside the gene matches: 13. Written as DNA, the CDR3 is TGTGCCAGCAGCCTCCGGACGACTAGCGGGGGGTACCTCTACGAGCAGTACTTC. This encodes CASSLRTTSGGYLYEQYF.

This rearrangement joins TRBV7-3 to TRBJ2-2; a possible D gene is TRBD2 (5 bases). CDR1 is SGHTA, CDR2 FQGTGA, per germline. The CDR3 has 17 amino acids. Trimming left V 2 bases short and J 4 bases short, with 17 bases between. The CDR3 here is CASSLGGLRAGTGELFF. The CDR3 DNA follows: TGTGCCAGCAGCTTAGGCGGGCTCCGAGCCGGCACCGGGGAGCTGTTTTTT.

The rearrangement joins TRBV5-1 to TRBJ2-2, with TRBD1 matching 9 bases. Germline V CDR1 and CDR2: SGHRS, YFSETQ. The junction had 9 bases not matched to a gene; V was cut back by 3 bases and J by 6 bases. The CDR3 sequence is 16 residues long. The CDR3 spells CASSWGTGKKAGELFF. The CDR3 nucleotides read TGCGCCAGCAGCTGGGGGACAGGGAAAAAAGCCGGGGAGCTGTTTTTT. Complete variable domain (other parts from reference TRBV5-1 and TRBJ2-2): KAGVTQTPRYLIKTRGQQVTLSCSPISGHRSVSWYQQTPGQGLQFLFEYFSETQRNKGNFPGRFSGRQFSNSRSEMNVSTLELGDSALYLCASSWGTGKKAGELFFGEGSRLTVL.

Only a few counts were recorded for this clone. V is TRBV7-2 and J is TRBJ2-7, with 9 bases that match TRBD1. Germline-derived CDR1 and CDR2 are SGHTA and FQGNSA. The CDR3 has 11 residues. The V segment lost 6 bases and the J segment 12 bases; nucleotides outside the gene matches: 6. The CDR3 spells CASSNGQGTYF. CDR3 in DNA: TGTGCCAGCAGTAACGGACAGGGGACGTACTTC.

V is TRBV25-1 and J is TRBJ2-5; 15 nucleotides line up with TRBD2. The germline gives CDR1 MGHDK, CDR2 SYGVNS. The length of the CDR3 is 18 residues. The junction had 5 bases not matched to a gene; V was cut back by 1 base and J by 2 bases. The CDR3 DNA reads TGTGCCAGCAGTGAATCTGGACTAGCGGGGGGGTGGCAAGAGACCCAGTACTTC. It encodes CASSESGLAGGWQETQYF.

This sequence joins TRBV6-1 and TRBJ2-2; 9 bases match TRBD1. CDR3 size: 19 residues. The germline V gene has CDR1 MNHNS and CDR2 SASEGT. V lost 4 bases and J lost 4; bases outside the gene matches: 16. Here the CDR3 DNA reads TGTGCCAGCAGTGGCTTCGGGGGACAGGGTATCATGAGCACCGGGGAGCTGTTTTTT. Translation: CASSGFGGQGIMSTGELFF.

This clone was recorded only once. This chain connects TRBV7-7 to TRBJ1-3; 11 nucleotides agree with TRBD1. Germline lookup yields CDR1 SSHAT and CDR2 FNYEAQ (reference sequence). The ends lost 4 bases at V and 2 bases at J; junction bases unmatched: 1. CDR3 length: 15 amino acids. The CDR3 nucleotides read TGTGCCAGCAGCTCGGACAGGGGGCCTGGAAACACCATATATTTT. Residues: CASSSDRGPGNTIYF.

The chain has TRBV25-1 and TRBJ2-5; 8 positions agree with TRBD2. The assigned J gene may be wrong: the sequence end matches TRBJ2-7 better. Germline CDR1 MGHDK, CDR2 SYGVNS. This CDR3 comprises 14 residues. CDR3 protein: CASSSEAGAYEQYF. The CDR3 nucleotides read TGTGCCAGCAGTTCCGAAGCGGGAGCCTACGAGCAGTACTTC.

The CDR3 protein is CASSVLQRPNEQFF. Here the CDR3 DNA reads TGTGCCAGCAGCGTACTTCAGCGGCCCAATGAGCAGTTCTTC. The chain joins TRBV9 to TRBJ2-1, with D maybe TRBD2 (5 bases). The CDR3 totals 14 residues. V was cut by 1 base and J by 6 bases, with 11 bases left in between. The V gene's germline CDR1 is SGDLS and CDR2 YYNGEE. The full variable domain, rest sourced from reference TRBV9 and TRBJ2-1, is DSGVTQTPKHLITATGQRVTLRCSPRSGDLSVYWYQQSLDQGLQFLIQYYNGEERAKGNILERFSAQQFPDLHSELNLSSLELGDSALYFCASSVLQRPNEQFFGPGTRLTVL.

The chain recombines TRBV2 with TRBJ2-7; 10 bases fit TRBD1. The V and J ends lost 8 bases and 5 bases, in that order; junction bases with no gene match: 9. CDR3 length: 14 amino acids. Germline-derived CDR1 and CDR2 are SNHLY and FYNNEI. CDR3 region: CASATTGGINEQYF. The CDR3 region has the DNA TGTGCCAGCGCAACGACAGGGGGCATCAACGAGCAGTACTTC.

This clone has a handful of counts. For the CDR3, the DNA is TGTGCCAGCGGGGACAGGGGCAGAGGCAATGAGCAGTTCTTC. This translates into CASGDRGRGNEQFF. The chain carries TRBV6-1 and TRBJ2-1, with TRBD1 matching 10 bases. CDR1 MNHNS and CDR2 SASEGT come from the germline V gene. This CDR3 has 14 amino acids. Losses at the gene ends were 8 bases for V and 6 bases for J; bases not matched to a gene: 7.

The V call is TRBV6-1, the J call TRBJ2-1; 8 bases line up with TRBD1. From germline, CDR1 is MNHNS and CDR2 SASEGT. The length of the CDR3 is 14 residues. The ends lost 3 bases at V and 8 bases at J; junction bases unmatched: 6. The CDR3 coding sequence is TGTGCCAGCAGTGACGGTACAGGGGGGTATGAGCAGTTCTTC. It specifies CASSDGTGGYEQFF.

The chain carries TRBV7-3 and TRBJ2-1; D gene ambiguous. The V end was cut by 2 bases, the J end by 11 bases, with 16 bases between. Germline V CDR1 and CDR2: SGHTA, FQGTGA. The CDR3 contains 14 residues. Written as DNA, the CDR3 is TGTGCCAGCAGCTTATTATCGAGACAAGGCAAGCAGTTCTTC. Its protein product is CASSLLSRQGKQFF. Supplemented by reference TRBV7-3 and TRBJ2-1, the full variable domain reads GAGVSQTPSNKVTEKGKYVELRCDPISGHTALYWYRQSLGQGPEFLIYFQGTGAADDSGLPNDRFFAVRPEGSVSTLKIQRTERGDSAVYLCASSLLSRQGKQFFGPGTRLTVL.

CDR3 region: CAGKRGVAGSYEQYF. In nucleotides, the CDR3 is TGTGCCGGAAAGAGGGGGGTAGCGGGGTCCTACGAGCAGTACTTC. J is TRBJ2-7 and V is TRBV2; TRBD2 agrees at 8 bases. Trimming removed 11 bases from V and 1 base from J; junction bases left unmatched: 13. The CDR3 runs 15 residues. CDR1 SNHLY and CDR2 FYNNEI come from the germline V gene.

The gene calls are TRBV19 and TRBJ2-2; D not certain. Germline V CDR1 and CDR2: LNHDA, SQIVND (reference sequence). With 6 bases removed from V and 10 bases from J, the gap between germline ends came to 15 bases. The CDR3 sequence is 13 residues long. DNA for the CDR3: TGTGCCAGTAGGACACTGCCCCCAGCGGAGCTGTTTTTT. It specifies CASRTLPPAELFF.

This chain connects TRBV6-5 to TRBJ1-5, with D perhaps matching TRBD1 (6 bases). The ends were cut back, 6 bases at V and 3 bases at J, with 15 bases in the middle. Germline loops: CDR1 MNHEY, CDR2 SVGAGI. This CDR3 region has 15 residues. CDR3 amino acids: CASRSHGGPNQPQHF. The CDR3 DNA reads TGTGCCAGCAGATCCCACGGGGGGCCCAATCAGCCCCAGCATTTT.

The V and J genes are TRBV6-6 and TRBJ2-5; D might be TRBD1 (6 bases). CDR1 is MNHNY and CDR2 is SVGAGI in the germline V gene (reference sequence). With 6 bases removed from V and 5 bases from J, the gap between germline ends came to 10 bases. The CDR3 runs 12 residues. DNA of the CDR3: TGTGCCAGCAGACAGGGCAGGGAGACCCAGTACTTC. It specifies CASRQGRETQYF.

CDR3 nucleotide sequence: TGCGCCAGCAGCCGGGACATCGGGAACACTGAAGCTTTCTTT. Its translation is CASSRDIGNTEAFF. V and J are TRBV5-1 and TRBJ1-1, with TRBD1 as a possible D gene (6 bases). From germline, CDR1 is SGHRS and CDR2 YFSETQ. The germline V and J ends were trimmed by 4 bases and 1 base, with 11 bases remaining between them. The CDR3 contains 14 residues.

The chain couples TRBV4-2 to TRBJ2-5; 9 nucleotides agree with TRBD2. The germline V gene has CDR1 LGHNA and CDR2 YNFKEQ. Losses at the gene ends were 3 bases for V and 2 bases for J; bases not matched to a gene: 4. This CDR3 is built from 15 residues. The CDR3 protein is CASSHRRGGQETQYF. The CDR3, as DNA: TGTGCCAGCAGCCACCGGCGGGGGGGTCAAGAGACCCAGTACTTC.